Below are 19 T cell receptor beta chains sequenced from a single sample in a study of OX40 agonist ivuxolimab in advanced cancers. The method behind the library was the immunoSEQ multiplex PCR assay. TCRdb re-hosts the immuneACCESS table, in-frame sequences only. Its copies lack some clones; in the studies checked, an unresolved V gene accounts for under half of them, and the cause for the rest is not known. Here the sample has about 46,000 clones; 82% occur a single time. The ten largest clones add up to about 1.8% of the sample. The material sequenced was CD4+ or CD8+ T cells sorted from blood, taken in a trial of the OX40 agonist ivuxolimab. The receptor set was obtained from an adult with an advanced solid tumor such as melanoma, head and neck, liver or kidney cancer.

The rearrangement uses TRBV11-1 and TRBJ2-7; no clear D. V was cut by 0 bases and J by 2 bases, with 14 bases left in between. Germline loops: CDR1 SGHAT, CDR2 FQDESV (reference sequence). The CDR3 totals 16 residues. The CDR3 sequence: CASSLADFGRAYEQYF. The CDR3 DNA sequence: TGTGCCAGCAGCTTAGCCGATTTTGGCAGAGCCTACGAGCAGTACTTC.

CDR3 nucleotides: TGCGCCAGCAGCTTATTCCCTACAGGGAGGGCCAACGTCCTGACTTTC. Protein: CASSLFPTGRANVLTF. The V gene is TRBV5-1, the J gene TRBJ2-6; the D gene is possibly TRBD1 (6 bases). CDR3 size: 16 residues. Germline V gene lookup returns CDR1 SGHRS and CDR2 YFSETQ. The V end was cut by 2 bases, the J end by 5 bases, with 14 bases between.

The V and J genes are TRBV9 and TRBJ2-3, with TRBD2 matching over 8 bases. The CDR3 runs 15 residues. Germline V gives CDR1 SGDLS, CDR2 YYNGEE. V lost 4 bases, J lost 6 bases, and 10 bases stayed unmatched. Written as DNA, the CDR3 is TGTGCCAGCAGCATAGCGGGGTCGTTGCTGGATACGCAGTATTTT. This encodes CASSIAGSLLDTQYF.

This clone was counted once. The rearrangement links TRBV15 to TRBJ2-5; maybe TRBD2 (6 bases). Germline-derived CDR1 and CDR2 are LNHNV and YYDKDF (reference sequence). This CDR3 contains 14 residues. With 3 bases removed from V and 2 bases from J, the gap between germline ends came to 10 bases. CDR3 amino acids: CATSRGLQQETQYF. The CDR3 region has the DNA TGTGCCACCAGCAGGGGACTGCAACAAGAGACCCAGTACTTC.

This sequence joins TRBV5-1 and TRBJ1-2; TRBD1 aligns across 9 bases. V trimming: 4 bases; J trimming: 1 base; junction bases outside the gene matches: 11. The CDR3 totals 17 residues. Germline CDR1 reads SGHRS; CDR2 reads YFSETQ. CDR3 bases: TGCGCCAGCAGCCAAATGACAGGGGGAGACTATAACTATGGCTACACCTTC. Its translation is CASSQMTGGDYNYGYTF.

This rearrangement joins TRBV6-1 to TRBJ2-7; D unclear. The V end lost 6 bases, the J end lost 0 bases, and 12 bases lay between the germline ends. The CDR3 length is 14 residues. Germline V gene data show CDR1 as MNHNS and CDR2 as SASEGT. The CDR3, as DNA: TGTGCCAGCAGACCCCAGGTTCCCTCCTACGAGCAGTACTTC. It codes for CASRPQVPSYEQYF.

The chain couples TRBV6-5 to TRBJ1-1, with TRBD1 identical over 8 bases. The V gene end was trimmed by 6 bases and the J gene end by 0 bases; junction bases not matched to a gene: 9. Germline V gives CDR1 MNHEY, CDR2 SVGAGI. The CDR3 has 16 amino acids. The CDR3 protein is CASSYLGQGMNTEAFF. CDR3 nucleotides: TGTGCCAGCAGCTACCTAGGACAGGGAATGAACACTGAAGCTTTCTTT.

V and J are TRBV15 and TRBJ1-2; D not resolved. The CDR3 length is 14 residues. Trimming cost V 0 bases and J 0 bases, with 5 bases left between them. Per germline, CDR1 LNHNV and CDR2 YYDKDF (reference sequence). The CDR3 DNA reads as TGTGCCACCAGCAGAGACAAGGCTAACTATGGCTACACCTTC. Its protein product is CATSRDKANYGYTF.

The chain joins TRBV5-6 to TRBJ1-4; the D is unclear. CDR3 length: 15 amino acids. Germline loops: CDR1 SGHDT, CDR2 YYEEEE. The ends were cut back, 4 bases at V and 7 bases at J, with 17 bases in the middle. The CDR3 DNA follows: TGTGCCAGCAGCCTGGGAAGCGGACGAAGTGAAAAACTGTTTTTT. It specifies CASSLGSGRSEKLFF.

The rearrangement links TRBV27 to TRBJ2-5; 7 bases are a match to TRBD1. CDR1 and CDR2 (germline): MNHEY, SMNVEV (reference sequence). Trimming at V came to 5 bases and at J to 9 bases, leaving 9 bases not matched to a gene. The CDR3 length is 13 residues. This chain's CDR3 is CASSTRTDRAQYF. In DNA form, the CDR3 reads TGTGCCAGCAGTACGAGGACAGACAGGGCCCAGTACTTC.

The V and J genes are TRBV28 and TRBJ1-4; weak D call: TRBD1 (6 bases). This CDR3 is built from 15 residues. V gave up 6 bases and J gave up 0 bases, with 11 bases separating them. Germline V CDR1 and CDR2: MDHEN, SYDVKM. The CDR3 DNA reads as TGTGCCAGCAGCCCCGGGGGCCCAACTAATGAAAAACTGTTTTTT. Translating it yields CASSPGGPTNEKLFF.

J is TRBJ2-1 and V is TRBV5-4, with 13 bases identical to TRBD2. The CDR3 spans 16 residues. Germline CDR1 and CDR2: SGHNT and YYREEE (reference sequence). The junction had 12 bases not matched to a gene; V was cut back by 8 bases and J by 7 bases. The CDR3 sequence: CASSYPSGLAGNEQFF. The CDR3 DNA is TGTGCCAGTTCTTATCCGTCGGGACTAGCGGGAAATGAGCAGTTCTTC.

V is TRBV10-3 and J is TRBJ2-3, with 11 bases lining up with TRBD2. V lost 5 bases and J lost 4; bases outside the gene matches: 2. Germline CDR1 is ENHRY and CDR2 is SYGVKD. This CDR3 contains 14 residues. The CDR3 loop reads CAISYSGGADTQYF. In DNA, the CDR3 is TGTGCCATCAGTTATAGCGGGGGGGCAGATACGCAGTATTTT.

CDR3 nucleotide sequence: TGCGCCAGCAGCCAGGTAGCGGGGGGGCCAATCGGGGAGCTGTTTTTT. The encoded protein is CASSQVAGGPIGELFF. V and J are TRBV4-1 and TRBJ2-2; 11 bases fit TRBD2. The CDR3 is 16 amino acids. Per germline, CDR1 MGHRA and CDR2 YSYEKL. The V and J ends lost 3 bases and 7 bases, in that order; junction bases with no gene match: 7.

This clone is a singleton in its sample. V usage is TRBV7-6 and J usage is TRBJ1-1; D perhaps matches TRBD1 (5 bases). Germline V gene data show CDR1 as SGHVS and CDR2 as FNYEAQ. V was pared by 1 base and J by 3 bases, with 15 bases between. The length of the CDR3 is 16 residues. The CDR3 loop reads CASSLVGVRGDTEAFF. The DNA for the CDR3 is TGTGCCAGCAGCTTAGTAGGGGTTCGGGGTGACACTGAAGCTTTCTTT.

DNA for the CDR3: TGCGCCAGCATCCCGGGACAGGGATCAGATACGCAGTATTTT. Its protein product is CASIPGQGSDTQYF. The chain employs TRBV5-1 and TRBJ2-3, with 9 nucleotides matching TRBD1. Germline CDR1 is SGHRS and CDR2 is YFSETQ. This CDR3 comprises 14 residues. Trimming removed 6 bases from V and 4 bases from J; junction bases left unmatched: 6.

The chain combines TRBV7-9 with TRBJ2-5; 7 bases map to TRBD2. Losses at the gene ends were 7 bases for V and 4 bases for J; bases not matched to a gene: 12. CDR3 length: 15 amino acids. CDR1 and CDR2 from the germline V gene are SEHNR and FQNEAQ (reference sequence). Here the CDR3 reads CASTVAGVMLETQYF. The CDR3 DNA is TGTGCCAGCACCGTCGCGGGGGTAATGCTAGAGACCCAGTACTTC.

The chain recombines TRBV4-1 with TRBJ2-6, with TRBD1 identical over 12 bases. Trimming took 8 bases from V and 3 from J; bases not matched to a gene: 8. CDR1 and CDR2 from the germline V gene are MGHRA and YSYEKL. The CDR3 length is 17 residues. This CDR3 reads CASGPGQGANGANVLTF. The CDR3 DNA sequence: TGCGCCAGCGGGCCGGGACAGGGGGCAAATGGGGCCAACGTCCTGACTTTC.

The chain links TRBV6-5 to TRBJ2-7; 8 bases map to TRBD1. The CDR3 is made up of 14 amino acids. CDR1 is MNHEY, CDR2 SVGAGI, per germline. The chain's CDR3 is CATSRDRLANEQYF. The CDR3 nucleotides are TGTGCTACCTCACGGGACAGGTTGGCAAACGAGCAGTACTTC.